These T cell receptor beta chains were read from a single sample in a study of T cells after yellow fever vaccination. TCRdb re-derived calls from the 5' RACE reads in MiXCR, one entry per CDR3 protein. The sample has tens of thousands of distinct CDR3 sequences, roughly 8% seen once. Source: CD8+ T cells sorted from PBMCs, taken on the day of the yellow fever booster vaccination. These receptor sequences come from a man aged 25 to 40 who received the YFV17D yellow fever vaccine. The CDR3 runs from the conserved cysteine through the conserved F or W. A D gene is named only where the DNA matches it firmly. The size of a clone is reported for some rows only, either as once, few or many, or as a class for expanded clones.

TRBV2	TRBJ1-5	.	many	CASRDFYQPQHF	TGTGCCAGCAGGGATTTTTATCAGCCCCAGCATTTT
TRBV5-6	TRBJ2-3	TRBD2	.	CASSWPRTAGGTDTQNF	TGTGCCAGCAGCTGGCCGCGGACGGCGGGGGGCACAGATACGCAGAATTTT
TRBV6-2/TRBV6-3	TRBJ2-1	.	few	CASSPTSHNEQFF	TGTGCCAGCAGTCCAACTAGTCACAATGAGCAGTTCTTC
TRBV10-3	TRBJ2-1	TRBD2	.	CATNGGSRLAGRSSYNEQFF	TGTGCCACCAATGGGGGAAGTCGACTAGCGGGCCGGAGCTCCTACAATGAGCAGTTCTTC
TRBV20-1	TRBJ1-1	TRBD1	.	CSAGTGEGTEAFF	TGCAGTGCTGGGACAGGGGAAGGCACTGAAGCTTTCTTT
TRBV29-1	TRBJ2-1	.	.	CSVEDLLDNEQFF	TGCAGCGTTGAAGATCTACTTGACAATGAGCAGTTCTTC
TRBV7-9	TRBJ2-1	TRBD2	many	CASSYSGRAIEQFF	TGTGCCAGCAGCTATAGCGGGAGGGCCATTGAGCAGTTCTTC
TRBV7-9	TRBJ2-5	.	.	CASSLVGAGETQYF	TGTGCCAGCAGCTTAGTCGGGGCCGGGGAGACCCAGTACTTC
TRBV4-3	TRBJ2-3	TRBD2	many	CASSPLGRGTDTQYF	TGCGCCAGCAGCCCTCTAGGGAGGGGCACAGATACGCAGTATTTT
TRBV30	TRBJ2-1	.	.	CAWSVEMGYNEQFF	TGTGCCTGGAGTGTAGAAATGGGCTACAATGAGCAGTTCTTC
TRBV5-6	TRBJ1-1	TRBD1	once	CASSLLATGGLNTEAFF	TGTGCCAGCAGCTTGCTAGCCACAGGGGGATTGAACACTGAAGCTTTCTTT
TRBV6-5	TRBJ1-5	.	few	CASSYIPEPYSNQPQHF	TGTGCCAGCAGTTACATACCAGAACCGTATAGCAATCAGCCCCAGCATTTT
TRBV15	TRBJ2-7	.	many	CATSRDEGYRSYEQYF	TGTGCCACCAGCAGAGACGAGGGTTATAGGTCCTACGAGCAGTACTTC
TRBV28	TRBJ2-7	.	.	CAIGPGLLCYEQYF	TGTGCCATCGGCCCCGGGCTACTCTGCTACGAGCAGTACTTC
TRBV29-1	TRBJ2-7	.	many	CSVEVGDSALTYEQYF	TGCAGCGTTGAAGTCGGGGACTCCGCTCTAACCTACGAGCAGTACTTC
TRBV7-9	TRBJ2-5	.	few	CASSEVGRETQYF	TGTGCCAGCAGCGAAGTTGGAAGGGAGACCCAGTACTTC
TRBV7-6	TRBJ2-1	.	.	CASSISGASSYNEQFF	TGTGCCAGCAGCATCTCAGGGGCCAGCTCCTACAATGAGCAGTTCTTC
TRBV19	TRBJ2-7	.	few	CASSTGQIYEQYF	TGTGCCAGTAGTACCGGACAGATCTACGAGCAGTACTTC
TRBV7-9	TRBJ2-1	.	few	CASSTLDRKWEQFF	TGTGCCAGCAGCACCCTGGACAGAAAATGGGAGCAGTTCTTC
TRBV7-2	TRBJ2-5	.	few	CASSGKGGRWETQYF	TGTGCCAGCAGCGGCAAGGGGGGGCGGTGGGAGACCCAGTACTTC
TRBV5-6	TRBJ2-1	.	.	CASSPDAGVLEQFF	TGTGCCAGCAGCCCGGACGCTGGAGTTCTTGAGCAGTTCTTC
TRBV5-1	TRBJ2-2	TRBD2	few	CASSPAGFASGSTNTGELFF	TGCGCCAGCAGCCCTGCGGGGTTTGCTAGCGGGTCGACGAACACCGGGGAGCTGTTTTTT
TRBV30	TRBJ2-1	TRBD2	.	CAWTGLAVYNEQFF	TGTGCCTGGACGGGACTAGCAGTTTACAATGAGCAGTTCTTC
TRBV9	TRBJ2-7	.	.	CASSVGQGAHEQYF	TGTGCCAGCAGCGTAGGTCAAGGAGCCCACGAGCAGTACTTC
TRBV19	TRBJ2-2	TRBD2	few	CASRGLEDGELFF	TGTGCCAGTAGAGGACTAGAGGACGGGGAGCTGTTTTTT
TRBV6-2/TRBV6-3	TRBJ2-2	.	.	CASSSERTTGELFF	TGTGCCAGCAGTTCGGAGAGGACCACAGGGGAGCTGTTTTTT
TRBV20-1	TRBJ2-2	TRBD1	.	CSARTGDALPGELFF	TGCAGTGCTAGGACAGGGGATGCTCTCCCCGGGGAGCTGTTTTTT
TRBV6-5	TRBJ2-2	.	few	CASSYVQPNTGELFF	TGTGCCAGCAGTTACGTTCAGCCGAACACCGGGGAGCTGTTTTTT